The sequence of this T cell receptor beta chain was determined in a study of control samples from healthy donors and cancer patients. The CDR3 is made up of 16 amino acids. The germline V and J ends were trimmed by 0 bases and 4 bases, with 13 bases remaining between them. Looked up from germline, CDR1 is SGHNT and CDR2 is YYREEE (reference sequence). Data came from immunoSEQ multiplex PCR; TCRdb stores just in-frame clones and leaves some out. The sample lists about 410,000 clones, about nine tenths occurring once. The sequence was obtained from a man in his forties with head and neck cancer. Sample: PBMCs. The chain recombines TRBV5-4 with TRBJ2-2; no reliable D call. CDR3 protein: CASSLASARSTGELFF. The CDR3, as DNA: TGTGCCAGCAGCTTGGCCAGCGCTCGTAGCACCGGGGAGCTGTTTTTT.